This is a list of T cell receptor beta chains from one sample in a study of cytomegalovirus exposure and HLA in healthy donors. TCRdb keeps only in-frame clones here, not all; method: immunoSEQ multiplex PCR. The data show hundreds of thousands of clones, with 75% to 90% seen just once and 4.5% to 6% held by the top ten. The source material was PBMCs. These receptors came from a woman in her late teens or twenties in good health and CMV-seronegative. CDR3s include the opening cysteine and the closing phenylalanine or tryptophan. Fields, in order: V gene, CDR3 protein.

TRBV5-1 | CASSPPGNSGPQYF
TRBV5-1 | CASSLVSGTPPYEQYF
TRBV27 | CASSLLAASNTEAFF
TRBV27 | CASSSFSNTEAFF
TRBV4-1 | CASSQEGRGVTEAFF
TRBV2 | CASRGQATNTGELFF
TRBV6-6 | CASRGDTNYGYTF
TRBV7-6 | CASSLMAGGLNEQFF
TRBV2 | CASSYGSNQPQHF
TRBV7-6 | CASSLLRGGPQEQYF
TRBV29-1 | CSVVGEEGETQYF
TRBV5-1 | CASSIGTSGSEQFF
TRBV2 | CATKTGISGNTIYF
TRBV10-3 | CAISEGRSGQPQHF
TRBV5-1 | CASSLDRVRAYF
TRBV20-1 | CSAYNQPQHF
TRBV30 | CAWSGRTVRYF
TRBV5-6 | CASSRGGIFEQYF
TRBV5-1 | CATGWDGETQYF
TRBV7-3 | CASSYGAGSTGELFF
TRBV27 | CASSLDPGRRNTGELFF
TRBV27 | CASSRTDSRRWRGTGELFF
TRBV5-1 | CASSLETRTGRNEQYF
TRBV19 | CASSIGAGQYGELFF
TRBV10-1 | CASSESAANTEAFF
TRBV5-1 | CASSYGQASYEQYF
TRBV6-6 | CASGPGRGNEQYF
TRBV7-2 | CASSLLGYEQYF
TRBV7-2 | CASSSTGSSYEQYF
TRBV6-5 | CASSYSTGANTGELFF
TRBV5-4 | CASSPPPPFGTGGYTF
TRBV15 | CATSRDQGTGREQYF
TRBV9 | CASSVSDGYTEAFF
TRBV30 | CAWGRGLETEAFF
TRBV7-8 | CASSLATGSTEAFF
TRBV13 | CASSLGQGSSEAFF
TRBV12-5 | CASGLAGRGQPQHF
TRBV18 | CASSPGGTQYF
TRBV11-1 | CASSPMALSTDTQYF
TRBV4-2 | CASSQDRLAEAFF
TRBV2 | CASNFQGGPNTGELFF
TRBV6-5 | CASRRIPYNEQFF